This T cell receptor beta chain originates from a study of blood T cell repertoires in COVID-19. Whole-study context: Both acute and convalescent COVID-19 samples were obtained from the United States, Italy and Spain.

The assay was immunoSEQ multiplex PCR, and TCRdb's table has in-frame clones only and misses some. This table has approximately 100,000 clones, roughly 90% appearing once. Germline-derived CDR1 and CDR2 are SGHRS and YFSETQ. The V gene lost 0 bases and the J gene lost 2 bases, with 11 bases spanning the gap. The CDR3 is made up of 15 amino acids. The rearrangement links TRBV5-1 to TRBJ1-2; D not resolved. Sequencing was done on a sample of peripheral blood. The source is a woman aged 55-70 years with acute or convalescent COVID-19. The CDR3 sequence is CASSLEAGFNYGYTF. The CDR3, as DNA: TGCGCCAGCAGCTTGGAGGCGGGCTTCAACTATGGCTACACCTTC.